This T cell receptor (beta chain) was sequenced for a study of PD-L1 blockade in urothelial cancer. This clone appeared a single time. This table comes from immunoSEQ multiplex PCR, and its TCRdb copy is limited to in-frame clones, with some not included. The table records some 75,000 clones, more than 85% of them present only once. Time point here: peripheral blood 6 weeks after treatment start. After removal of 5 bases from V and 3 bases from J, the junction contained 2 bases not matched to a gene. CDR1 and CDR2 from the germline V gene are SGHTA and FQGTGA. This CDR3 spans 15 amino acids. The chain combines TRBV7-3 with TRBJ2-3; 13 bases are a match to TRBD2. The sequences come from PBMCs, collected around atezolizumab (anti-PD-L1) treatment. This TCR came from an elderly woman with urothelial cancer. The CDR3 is CASSRTSGRTDTQYF. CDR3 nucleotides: TGTGCCAGCAGCCGGACTAGCGGGAGAACAGATACGCAGTATTTT.